These 7 T cell receptor beta chains came from one sample sequenced in a study of type 1 regulatory T cells. General study points: Compared with non-Tr1 cells, Tr1 cells showed a narrower TCR repertoire.

TCRdb reanalysed the reads using MiXCR and keeps one entry per CDR3 protein. Of approximately 77,000 distinct CDR3 sequences listed, under 25% were seen once; the top ten hold 8.3%. Antigen specificity for these receptors is unknown. The sample taken for sequencing was cultured type 1 regulatory T (Tr1) cells, either the whole culture or a sorted fraction (not recorded which). Source of these receptors: a human donor in good health.

The chain's CDR3 is CASSYNPANTEAFF. The CDR3 region has the DNA TGTGCCAGCTCTTACAACCCGGCGAACACTGAAGCTTTCTTT. This chain uses TRBV18 with TRBJ1-1, with no clear D. The CDR3 totals 14 residues. Trimming pared 6 bases from V and 1 base from J, leaving 12 bases between. CDR1 is KGHSH, CDR2 LQKENI, per germline.

V is TRBV3-1 and J is TRBJ2-3, with unresolved D. Trimming took off 1 base at V and 5 bases at J, with 7 bases between the two ends. The CDR3 runs to 13 residues. Germline loops: CDR1 LGHDT, CDR2 YNNKEL (reference sequence). CDR3 sequence (DNA): TGTGCCAGCAGCCAAGTGGTGGGAGATACGCAGTATTTT. It encodes CASSQVVGDTQYF.

Remarks on this clonotype: A much larger clone is a single base away; this may be a read error. This chain joins TRBV6-5 and TRBJ2-1, with 13 bases that match TRBD2. CDR1 is MNHEY, CDR2 SVGAGI, per germline. Trimming at V came to 10 bases and at J to 15 bases, leaving 12 bases not matched to a gene. The CDR3 totals 13 residues. CDR3 region: CANTRGLAGAWFF. CDR3 in DNA: TGTGCCAACACCAGAGGACTAGCGGGAGCCTGGTTCTTC.

V and J are TRBV29-1 and TRBJ1-2, with D unclear. Germline assignment: CDR1 SQVTM and CDR2 ANQGSEA. Trimming took off 4 bases at V and 0 bases at J, with 6 bases between the two ends. The CDR3 runs to 12 residues. CDR3 in DNA: TGCAGCGTTGTCAGGACTAACTATGGCTACACCTTC. It encodes CSVVRTNYGYTF.

The gene calls are TRBV2 and TRBJ1-4, with D perhaps TRBD1 (6 bases). The CDR3 has 13 amino acids. Trimming cost V 4 bases and J 13 bases, with 16 bases left between them. Germline CDR1 reads SNHLY; CDR2 reads FYNNEI. As DNA, the CDR3 is TGTGCCAGCAGTGTGGGGGGCCACGACGGACTGTTTTTT. Protein: CASSVGGHDGLFF.

The chain carries TRBV5-1 and TRBJ2-1; D is undetermined. In germline, CDR1 is SGHRS, CDR2 YFSETQ. The CDR3 is 16 residues long. Trimming removed 4 bases from V and 5 bases from J, with 19 bases in between. The CDR3 spells CASSPSDRTRNNEQFF. In nucleotides, the CDR3 is TGCGCCAGCAGCCCTTCGGACCGCACGAGGAACAATGAGCAGTTCTTC.

Many counts were recorded for this clonotype. CDR3 nucleotides: TGTGCCAGCAGCTTAGAAGCGGGCCAGAGGGTTACGCAGTATTTT. Its protein is CASSLEAGQRVTQYF. J is TRBJ2-3 and V is TRBV7-2, with D perhaps matching TRBD2 (6 bases). The V end lost 1 base, the J end lost 8 bases, and 16 bases lay between the germline ends. The CDR3 loop spans 15 amino acids. Germline V gives CDR1 SGHTA, CDR2 FQGNSA.